This record concerns one TCR beta chain sequence. The antigen remains undetermined. Extraction and reverse transcription of RNA yielded cDNA as the sequencing template. Assay: immunoSEQ multiplex PCR; the TCRdb copy retains only in-frame clones and omits some. The sample lists around 300,000 clones, over 45% seen once, with 0.75% to 0.95% in the top ten. These data come from a study of CD8+ T cells in alopecia areata. As for the study in general: At a dose of 5 to 10 mg twice daily, oral tofacitinib was given to treated patients. The drug, tofacitinib, lasted 6 to 18 months, followed by 6 months off drug.

Trimming stripped 2 bases from V and 1 base from J, with 8 bases between. The CDR3 runs 14 residues. From germline, CDR1 is SGHTA and CDR2 FQGNSA. Treatment in this sample: oral pan-JAK inhibitor, 5-10 mg twice daily. Findings of the study overall: Uncertainty about whether baseline CD8+ expansion is linked to response remains, with one nonresponder. Many expanded lesional clones remained in scalp and blood on tofacitinib.

This specimen consisted of CD4+ T cells sorted from blood, obtained around week 53, from a patient treated with tofacitinib. The sequence came from a human donor with alopecia areata. The rearrangement uses TRBV7-2 and TRBJ1-1; D ambiguous. This chain's CDR3 is CASSLWQTNTEAFF. CDR3 DNA sequence: TGTGCCAGCAGCTTATGGCAGACGAACACTGAAGCTTTCTTT.